A selection of T cell receptor beta chains follows, all from one sample in a study of T cell clones after liver transplantation. Measured with immunoSEQ multiplex PCR; TCRdb has only the in-frame clones, and not every one. The table lists just over 60,000 clones, around 75% of them singletons, with approximately 15% in the top ten. Sequencing used CD4+ T cells from blood, obtained before liver transplant. The receptor source for this set is a human donor who received a liver transplant. CDR3s include the opening cysteine and the closing phenylalanine or tryptophan. The order of the fields is J gene, CDR3 length, D gene, clone size, V gene, CDR3 DNA, CDR3 protein. D genes are given only for firm matches. Expanded clones get a size class; other rows say once, few or many, or leave the size out.

TRBJ1-2	12	-	few	TRBV6-1	TGTGCCAGCAGTGATCAGGGCTATGGCTACACCTTC	CASSDQGYGYTF
TRBJ2-1	15	-	once	TRBV9	TGTGCCAGCAGCGTAGACCTGGCCGTATACAATGAGCAGTTCTTC	CASSVDLAVYNEQFF
TRBJ1-1	14	-	once	TRBV5-1	TGCGCCAGCAGCCCCCAGGTAGGGAACACTGAAGCTTTCTTT	CASSPQVGNTEAFF
TRBJ1-2	13	-	-	TRBV19	TGTGCCAGTAGTATCCAGGAGGGCTATGGCTACACCTTC	CASSIQEGYGYTF
TRBJ1-2	14	-	-	TRBV5-6	TGTGCCAGCAGCCCTTTAGGGGGATCCTATGGCTACACCTTC	CASSPLGGSYGYTF
TRBJ2-7	16	-	-	TRBV7-8	TGTGCCAGCAGCGAGCTACGGGTTGGAGTCTCCTACGAGCAGTACTTC	CASSELRVGVSYEQYF
TRBJ2-2	12	-	once	TRBV29-1	TGCAGCGGGGGGGTCAGGACCGGGGAGCTGTTTTTT	CSGGVRTGELFF
TRBJ1-1	14	-	-	TRBV7-9	TGTGCCAGCAGCTTAGGCAGGGTTAGTACTGAAGCTTTCTTT	CASSLGRVSTEAFF
TRBJ1-5	16	TRBD1	-	TRBV27	TGTGCCAGCAGATTCGTCGGGACAGGGAACAATCAGCCCCAGCATTTT	CASRFVGTGNNQPQHF
TRBJ2-7	16	-	-	TRBV7-8	TGTGCCAGCAGCTTATCATCGGCAGGCCCCGGCTACGAGCAGTACTTC	CASSLSSAGPGYEQYF
TRBJ1-3	16	-	-	TRBV7-3	TGTGCCAGCAGCTTACGACCGGACTCCTCTGGAAACACCATATATTTT	CASSLRPDSSGNTIYF
TRBJ2-6	13	-	-	TRBV2	TGTGCCAGCAGAACAGTCTTGGCCAACGTCCTGACTTTC	CASRTVLANVLTF
TRBJ1-1	12	-	many	TRBV18	TGTGCCACCGGGACACAGAACACTGAAGCTTTCTTT	CATGTQNTEAFF
TRBJ2-3	14	-	-	TRBV10-2	TGCGCCAGCAGGGCGGGACTCTCGACAGATACGCAGTATTTT	CASRAGLSTDTQYF
TRBJ1-2	14	TRBD1	-	TRBV5-1	TGCGCCAGCAGCTCCGACAGGGGCCCCTATGGCTACACCTTC	CASSSDRGPYGYTF
TRBJ2-4	13	TRBD2	-	TRBV30	TGTGCCTGGAGTAGCGGGGTAACAAACATTCAGTACTTC	CAWSSGVTNIQYF
TRBJ1-6	16	TRBD1	-	TRBV5-6	TGTGCCAGCAGCTTGGAGGTACAGGGGGCTCCGTCACCCCTCCACTTT	CASSLEVQGAPSPLHF
TRBJ2-1	16	TRBD2	-	TRBV5-4	TGTGCCAGCAGTCCTACTAGCGGGGGTAGATACAATGAGCAGTTCTTC	CASSPTSGGRYNEQFF
TRBJ2-4	16	TRBD1	-	TRBV15	TGTGCCACCAGCAGAGAGAGGACAGGGGGCTGGAACATTCAGTACTTC	CATSRERTGGWNIQYF
TRBJ2-4	18	TRBD1	-	TRBV5-4	TGTGCCAGCAGCGGGGGACAGGAAGGTCTGATAGCCAAAAACATTCAGTACTTC	CASSGGQEGLIAKNIQYF
TRBJ1-5	14	TRBD1	-	TRBV7-2	TGTGCCAGCAGCCAGGGACAGGGCGGTCAGCCCCAGCATTTT	CASSQGQGGQPQHF
TRBJ1-1	13	-	-	TRBV14	TGTGCCAGCAGCCTCGGGATAAACACTGAAGCTTTCTTT	CASSLGINTEAFF
TRBJ2-7	16	TRBD1	once	TRBV25-1	TGTGCCAGCAGTGGCCGGACAGGGGGACCGGAATACGAGCAGTACTTC	CASSGRTGGPEYEQYF
TRBJ2-1	15	TRBD1	-	TRBV11-2	TGTGCCAGCAGCCCCCGACAGGGCAGCTACAATGAGCAGTTCTTC	CASSPRQGSYNEQFF
TRBJ2-2	17	TRBD2	few	TRBV27	TGTGCCAGCAGTCGGACTAGCGGGGGCGCGAACACCGGGGAGCTGTTTTTT	CASSRTSGGANTGELFF
TRBJ2-3	16	TRBD2	many	TRBV13	TGTGCCAGCAGCTTATGGACTAGCGGGGCCACAGATACGCAGTATTTT	CASSLWTSGATDTQYF